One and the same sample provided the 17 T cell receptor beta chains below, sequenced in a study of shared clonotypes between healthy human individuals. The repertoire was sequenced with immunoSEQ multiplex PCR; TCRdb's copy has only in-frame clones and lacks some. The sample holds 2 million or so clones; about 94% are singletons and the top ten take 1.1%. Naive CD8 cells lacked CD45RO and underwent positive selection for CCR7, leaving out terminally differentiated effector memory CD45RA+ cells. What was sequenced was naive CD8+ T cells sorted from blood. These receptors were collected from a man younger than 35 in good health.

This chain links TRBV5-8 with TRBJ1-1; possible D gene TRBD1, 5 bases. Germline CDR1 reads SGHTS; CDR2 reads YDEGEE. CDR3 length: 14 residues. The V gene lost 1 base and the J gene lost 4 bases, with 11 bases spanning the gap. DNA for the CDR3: TGTGCCAGCAGCTTGCCAGGGTCGGTCACTGAAGCTTTCTTT. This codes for CASSLPGSVTEAFF. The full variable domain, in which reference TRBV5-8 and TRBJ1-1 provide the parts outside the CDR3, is EAGVTQSPTHLIKTRGQQATLRCSPISGHTSVYWYQQALGLGLQFLLWYDEGEERNRGNFPPRFSGRQFPNYSSELNVNALELEDSALYLCASSLPGSVTEAFFGQGTRLTVV.

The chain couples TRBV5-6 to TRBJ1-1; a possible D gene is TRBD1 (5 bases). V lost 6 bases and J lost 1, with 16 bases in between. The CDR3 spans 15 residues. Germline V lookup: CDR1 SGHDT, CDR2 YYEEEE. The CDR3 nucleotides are TGTGCCAGCACCCATGGTGGGGGAAGGAACACTGAAGCTTTCTTT. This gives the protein CASTHGGGRNTEAFF.

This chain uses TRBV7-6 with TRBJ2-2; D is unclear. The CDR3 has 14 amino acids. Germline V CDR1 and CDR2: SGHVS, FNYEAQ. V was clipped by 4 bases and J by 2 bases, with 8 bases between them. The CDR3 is CASSSVINTGELFF. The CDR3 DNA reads TGTGCCAGCAGCTCGGTCATCAACACCGGGGAGCTGTTTTTT. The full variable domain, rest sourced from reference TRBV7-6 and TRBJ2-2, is GAGVSQSPRYKVTKRGQDVALRCDPISGHVSLYWYRQALGQGPEFLTYFNYEAQQDKSGLPNDRFSAERPEGSISTLTIQRTEQRDSAMYRCASSSVINTGELFFGEGSRLTVL.

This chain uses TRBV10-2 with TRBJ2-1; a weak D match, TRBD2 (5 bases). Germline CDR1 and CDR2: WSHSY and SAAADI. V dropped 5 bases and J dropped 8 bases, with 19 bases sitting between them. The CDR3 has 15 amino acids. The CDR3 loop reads CASSPSLAGPDEQFF. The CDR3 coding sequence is TGCGCCAGCAGTCCTTCCCTAGCAGGCCCCGATGAGCAGTTCTTC.

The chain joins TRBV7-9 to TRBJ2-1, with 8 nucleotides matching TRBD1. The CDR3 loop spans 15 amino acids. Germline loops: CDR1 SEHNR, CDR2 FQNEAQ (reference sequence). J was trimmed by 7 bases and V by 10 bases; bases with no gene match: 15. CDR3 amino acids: CATITVGTGVNEQFF. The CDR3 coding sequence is TGTGCCACCATCACCGTCGGGACAGGTGTTAATGAGCAGTTCTTC.

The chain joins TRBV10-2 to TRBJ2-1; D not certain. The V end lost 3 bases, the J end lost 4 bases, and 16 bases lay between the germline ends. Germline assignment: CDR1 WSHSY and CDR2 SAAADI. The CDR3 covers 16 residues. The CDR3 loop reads CASSDVAAGLYNEQFF. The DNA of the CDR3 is TGCGCCAGCAGTGATGTAGCCGCTGGTTTATACAATGAGCAGTTCTTC.

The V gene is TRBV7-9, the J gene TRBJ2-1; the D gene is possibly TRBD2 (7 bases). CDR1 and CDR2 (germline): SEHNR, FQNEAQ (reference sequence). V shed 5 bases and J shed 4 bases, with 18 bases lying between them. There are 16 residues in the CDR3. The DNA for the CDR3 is TGTGCCAGCAGCCCGTCTGGGGGGAGGGGGTACAATGAGCAGTTCTTC. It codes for CASSPSGGRGYNEQFF.

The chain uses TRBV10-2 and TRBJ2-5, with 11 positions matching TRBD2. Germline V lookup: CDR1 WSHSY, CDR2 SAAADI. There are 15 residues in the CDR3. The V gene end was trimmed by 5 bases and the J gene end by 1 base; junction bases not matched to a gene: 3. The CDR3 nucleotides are TGCGCCAGCAGTAGGACTAGCGGGTCCCAAGAGACCCAGTACTTC. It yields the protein CASSRTSGSQETQYF.

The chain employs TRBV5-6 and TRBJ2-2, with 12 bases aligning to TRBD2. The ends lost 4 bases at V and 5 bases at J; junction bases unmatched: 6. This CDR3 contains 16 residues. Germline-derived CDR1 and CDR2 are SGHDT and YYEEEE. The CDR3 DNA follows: TGTGCCAGCAGCCCCAGACTAGCGGGAGTGACCGGGGAGCTGTTTTTT. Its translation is CASSPRLAGVTGELFF.

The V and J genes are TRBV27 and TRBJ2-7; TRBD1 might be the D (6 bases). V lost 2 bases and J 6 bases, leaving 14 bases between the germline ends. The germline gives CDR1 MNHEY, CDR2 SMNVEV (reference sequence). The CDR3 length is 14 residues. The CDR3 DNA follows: TGTGCCAGCAGTTTACCCTCGACAGGCACCGAGCAGTACTTC. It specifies CASSLPSTGTEQYF.

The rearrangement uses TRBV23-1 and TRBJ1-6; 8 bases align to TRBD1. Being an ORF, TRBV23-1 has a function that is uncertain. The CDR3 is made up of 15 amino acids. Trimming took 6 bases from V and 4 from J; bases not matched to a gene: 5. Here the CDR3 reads CASSDRGWYNSPLHF. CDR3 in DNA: TGCGCCAGCAGCGACAGGGGCTGGTATAATTCACCCCTCCACTTT.

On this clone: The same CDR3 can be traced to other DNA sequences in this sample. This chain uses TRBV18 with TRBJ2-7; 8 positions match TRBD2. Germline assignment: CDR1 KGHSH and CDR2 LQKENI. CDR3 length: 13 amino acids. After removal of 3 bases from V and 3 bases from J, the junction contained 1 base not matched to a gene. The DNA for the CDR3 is TGTGCCAGCTCACCCGGGACTAGCTACGAGCAGTACTTC. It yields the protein CASSPGTSYEQYF.

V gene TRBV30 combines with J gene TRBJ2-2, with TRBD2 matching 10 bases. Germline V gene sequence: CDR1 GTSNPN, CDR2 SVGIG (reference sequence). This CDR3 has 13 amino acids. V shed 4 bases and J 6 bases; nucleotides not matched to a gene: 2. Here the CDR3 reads CAWTSGSSGELFF. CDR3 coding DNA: TGTGCCTGGACTAGCGGGAGTTCCGGGGAGCTGTTTTTT.

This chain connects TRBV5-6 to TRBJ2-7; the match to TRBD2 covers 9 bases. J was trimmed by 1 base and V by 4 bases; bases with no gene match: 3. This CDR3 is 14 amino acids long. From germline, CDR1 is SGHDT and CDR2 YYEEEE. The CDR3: CASSVTSGSYEQYF. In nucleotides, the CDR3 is TGTGCCAGCAGCGTTACTAGCGGGTCCTACGAGCAGTACTTC.

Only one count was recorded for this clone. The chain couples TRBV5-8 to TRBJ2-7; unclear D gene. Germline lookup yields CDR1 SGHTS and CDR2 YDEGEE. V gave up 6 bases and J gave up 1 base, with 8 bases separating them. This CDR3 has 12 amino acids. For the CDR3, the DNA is TGTGCCAGCACCATCGGGTCCTACGAGCAGTACTTC. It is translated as CASTIGSYEQYF.

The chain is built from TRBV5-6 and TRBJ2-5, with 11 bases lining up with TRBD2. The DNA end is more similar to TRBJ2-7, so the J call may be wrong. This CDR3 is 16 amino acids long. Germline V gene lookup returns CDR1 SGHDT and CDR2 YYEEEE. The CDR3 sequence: CASSLDVLAGGGEQYF. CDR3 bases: TGTGCCAGCAGCTTGGACGTGCTAGCGGGAGGAGGCGAGCAGTACTTC.

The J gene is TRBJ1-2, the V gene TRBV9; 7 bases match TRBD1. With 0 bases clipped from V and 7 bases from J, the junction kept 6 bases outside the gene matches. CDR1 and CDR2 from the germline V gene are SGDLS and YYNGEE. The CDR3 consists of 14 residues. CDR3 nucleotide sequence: TGTGCCAGCAGCGTAGGCGACAGGGAGGGTGGCTACACCTTC. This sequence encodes CASSVGDREGGYTF.